These 10 T cell receptor beta chains originate from one sample sequenced in a study of cytomegalovirus exposure and HLA in healthy donors. PCR primers comprised 60 Vbeta and 13 Jbeta primers. The table came from immunoSEQ multiplex PCR; TCRdb's copy has only in-frame clones and leaves some out. The repertoire holds some 100,000 clones, with around three quarters as singletons. The specimen was PBMCs. These receptors were obtained from a female donor in good health and CMV-seropositive.

V usage is TRBV15 and J usage is TRBJ1-5; weak D call: TRBD1 (6 bases). The length of the CDR3 is 15 residues. The V end lost 1 base, the J end lost 6 bases, and 13 bases lay between the germline ends. CDR1 LNHNV and CDR2 YYDKDF come from the germline V gene (reference sequence). In DNA form, the CDR3 reads TGTGCCACCAGCAGAGGGGCAGGGGAGGGTCAGCCCCAGCATTTT. The encoded protein is CATSRGAGEGQPQHF.

This clone showed up just once. The chain is built from TRBV18 and TRBJ2-7; 8 bases are a match to TRBD1. Losses at the gene ends were 1 base for V and 3 bases for J; bases not matched to a gene: 8. The CDR3 runs 16 residues. Germline V gives CDR1 KGHSH, CDR2 LQKENI. CDR3 bases: TGTGCCAGCTCACCACAAGAAAACAGGGGGGACTACGAGCAGTACTTC. Protein: CASSPQENRGDYEQYF.

The chain joins TRBV18 to TRBJ1-4; 8 bases agree with TRBD1. This CDR3 is built from 15 residues. CDR1 is KGHSH, CDR2 LQKENI, per germline. V was pared by 2 bases and J by 3 bases, with 2 bases of the junction left unmatched. The CDR3 here is CASSPWGQANEKLFF. In nucleotides, the CDR3 is TGTGCCAGCTCACCATGGGGACAGGCTAATGAAAAACTGTTTTTT.

J is TRBJ1-1 and V is TRBV18, with a tentative D call TRBD1 (5 bases). The CDR3 runs to 14 residues. The germline CDR1 and CDR2 sequences are KGHSH and LQKENI. V was pared by 6 bases and J by 5 bases, with 16 bases between. CDR3 amino acids: CASSRSRGETEAFF. In DNA form, the CDR3 reads TGTGCCAGCTCCCGCAGTCGGGGGGAGACTGAAGCTTTCTTT.

This clone came up a few times. The genes are TRBV5-1 and TRBJ2-5, with 10 bases matching TRBD2. The CDR3 sequence is 15 residues long. Trimming removed 4 bases from V and 5 bases from J; junction bases left unmatched: 8. In germline, CDR1 is SGHRS, CDR2 YFSETQ. The CDR3 here is CASSPGRSGRETQYF. CDR3 DNA: TGCGCCAGCAGCCCGGGGCGTAGCGGGAGGGAGACCCAGTACTTC.

The V call is TRBV19, the J call TRBJ2-5; 13 bases agree with TRBD2. The J call is in doubt because the DNA end fits TRBJ2-7 better. From germline, CDR1 is LNHDA and CDR2 SQIVND (reference sequence). This CDR3 spans 16 amino acids. The CDR3 DNA reads as TGTGCCAGTAGTACCGGGACTAGCGGGACTTTCAACGAGCAGTACTTC. It yields the protein CASSTGTSGTFNEQYF.

The chain is built from TRBV18 and TRBJ2-1; 8 bases map to TRBD2. Germline CDR1 and CDR2: KGHSH and LQKENI. This CDR3 has 15 amino acids. V shed 4 bases, J shed 3 bases, and the junction held 5 bases outside the gene matches. The DNA of the CDR3 is TGTGCCAGCTCACGAGCGGGAGAATTCTACAATGAGCAGTTCTTC. It translates to CASSRAGEFYNEQFF. The full variable domain, its missing parts supplied by reference TRBV18 and TRBJ2-1, is NAGVMQNPRHLVRRRGQEARLRCSPMKGHSHVYWYRQLPEEGLKFMVYLQKENIIDESGMPKERFSAEFPKEGPSILRIQQVVRGDSAAYFCASSRAGEFYNEQFFGPGTRLTVL.

V gene TRBV14 combines with J gene TRBJ2-1; TRBD2 is a possible D gene (7 bases). The CDR3 contains 14 residues. In germline, CDR1 is SGHDN, CDR2 FVKESK. Trimming took off 8 bases at V and 7 bases at J, with 18 bases between the two ends. CDR3 in amino acids: CASAPGGRGNEQFF. For the CDR3, the DNA is TGTGCCAGCGCACCGGGGGGCCGAGGGAATGAGCAGTTCTTC.

This clone was seen a few times. This rearrangement joins TRBV11-2 to TRBJ1-1; no definite D call. Germline V CDR1 and CDR2: SGHAT, FQNNGV. The CDR3 has 13 residues. V was pared by 5 bases and J by 5 bases, with 12 bases between. In nucleotides, the CDR3 is TGTGCCAGCAGCCTGACGGCGGCAACTGAAGCTTTCTTT. It translates to CASSLTAATEAFF.

The V and J genes are TRBV7-2 and TRBJ2-3; the D is unclear. The germline CDR1 and CDR2 sequences are SGHTA and FQGNSA. The ends were cut back, 0 bases at V and 4 bases at J, with 14 bases in the middle. This CDR3 is 16 amino acids long. The CDR3 sequence: CASSLATAYRPDTQYF. The CDR3 DNA is TGTGCCAGCAGCTTAGCCACAGCATACCGCCCAGATACGCAGTATTTT.